The source of this TCR beta chain is a study of cytomegalovirus exposure and HLA in healthy donors. This clone has more than one count but fewer than ten. Its matching antigen is unknown. General study points: About 87% or about 30% of the time was how often most TCR beta V segments were productive, according to an earlier analysis.

13 Jbeta primers and 60 Vbeta primers were used for the PCR. The table came from immunoSEQ multiplex PCR; TCRdb's copy has only in-frame clones and leaves some out. The sample lists 95,000 to 150,000 clones, around 77% occurring once. The sample taken for sequencing was PBMCs. This clonotype was sampled from a human donor in good health.

In DNA form, the CDR3 reads TGTGCCAGCAGCTTTTACAGGGGCGTGAACACTGAAGCTTTCTTT. It codes for CASSFYRGVNTEAFF. The chain is built from TRBV7-9 and TRBJ1-1, with 7 bases identical to TRBD1. There are 15 residues in the CDR3. V shed 3 bases and J 0 bases; nucleotides not matched to a gene: 4. Germline values: CDR1 SEHNR, CDR2 FQNEAQ (reference sequence).